What follows are 11 T cell receptor beta chains derived from one specimen sequenced in a study of blood T cell repertoires in COVID-19. TCRdb keeps only in-frame clones here, not all; method: immunoSEQ multiplex PCR. The sample carries around 100,000 clones, approximately 88% recorded once. Sequenced input: peripheral blood. Receptors were obtained from a human donor in a cohort sampled during active COVID-19.

The chain uses TRBV11-1 and TRBJ2-3; 8 bases agree with TRBD1. V was clipped by 5 bases and J by 2 bases; unmatched bases: 6. Germline V CDR1 and CDR2: SGHAT, FQDESV (reference sequence). The CDR3 sequence is 15 residues long. CDR3 residues: CASSPGTGTTDTQYF. As DNA, the CDR3 is TGTGCCAGCAGCCCCGGGACAGGAACCACAGATACGCAGTATTTT.

The gene calls are TRBV19 and TRBJ1-1, with D uncertain. CDR3 size: 13 residues. Trimming removed 10 bases from V and 4 bases from J, with 16 bases in between. Germline V lookup: CDR1 LNHDA, CDR2 SQIVND (reference sequence). CDR3 bases: TGTGCCACCGCTCCGAGGCGCGGCACTGAAGCTTTCTTT. Its protein product is CATAPRRGTEAFF. Drawing the rest from reference TRBV19 and TRBJ1-1, the complete variable domain is DGGITQSPKYLFRKEGQNVTLSCEQNLNHDAMYWYRQDPGQGLRLIYYSQIVNDFQKGDIAEGYSVSREKKESFPLTVTSAQKNPTAFYLCATAPRRGTEAFFGQGTRLTVV.

This chain uses TRBV6-5 with TRBJ2-1; 7 positions match TRBD2. V lost 5 bases and J lost 7; bases outside the gene matches: 11. This CDR3 is built from 15 residues. Germline values: CDR1 MNHEY, CDR2 SVGAGI. The DNA for the CDR3 is TGTGCCAGCAGTCCCCTGGTGGGGGGAGGGAATGAGCAGTTCTTC. It codes for CASSPLVGGGNEQFF.

The chain is built from TRBV5-1 and TRBJ2-1; D is perhaps TRBD1 (6 bases). The germline CDR1 and CDR2 sequences are SGHRS and YFSETQ. This CDR3 has 15 amino acids. The V end lost 1 base, the J end lost 5 bases, and 13 bases lay between the germline ends. CDR3 DNA: TGCGCCAGCAGCTTGATGGGGGCGCGGGACAATGAGCAGTTCTTC. Its protein product is CASSLMGARDNEQFF.

The genes are TRBV18 and TRBJ1-4, with D maybe TRBD1 (6 bases). From germline, CDR1 is KGHSH and CDR2 LQKENI. This CDR3 spans 15 amino acids. Trimming pared 4 bases from V and 7 bases from J, leaving 16 bases between. This chain's CDR3 is CASSRARGEGEKLFF. The CDR3 DNA follows: TGTGCCAGCTCACGCGCCAGGGGTGAAGGTGAAAAACTGTTTTTT.

The V gene is TRBV4-1, the J gene TRBJ1-1; TRBD1 matches at 9 bases. Trimming at V came to 2 bases and at J to 7 bases, leaving 5 bases not matched to a gene. The germline CDR1 and CDR2 sequences are MGHRA and YSYEKL. CDR3 length: 14 residues. CDR3 residues: CASSQRTGVGEAFF. The CDR3 DNA sequence: TGCGCCAGCAGCCAACGGACAGGGGTAGGTGAAGCTTTCTTT.

The chain is built from TRBV3-1 (or the pseudogene TRBV3-2) and TRBJ2-7; D perhaps matches TRBD1 (5 bases). The V gene's germline CDR1 is LGHDT and CDR2 YNNKEL (reference sequence). V was pared by 4 bases and J by 4 bases, with 23 bases between. The CDR3 spans 17 residues. The CDR3 sequence: CASSRKSSWGAQYEQYF. The CDR3 coding sequence is TGTGCCAGCAGCCGAAAATCTTCCTGGGGCGCCCAATACGAGCAGTACTTC.

The J gene is TRBJ1-5, the V gene TRBV5-4; tentatively, D is TRBD1 (6 bases). Germline V gives CDR1 SGHNT, CDR2 YYREEE (reference sequence). V gave up 0 bases and J gave up 3 bases, with 10 bases separating them. The CDR3 is made up of 15 amino acids. CDR3 DNA sequence: TGTGCCAGCAGCTTGGGGGCAGGGGACAATCAGCCCCAGCATTTT. Translated, it gives CASSLGAGDNQPQHF.

The CDR3 DNA reads as TGTGCCAGCAGCTTAATCGCGGGAGGGAGCACAGATACGCAGTATTTT. Translation: CASSLIAGGSTDTQYF. J is TRBJ2-3 and V is TRBV7-3; TRBD2 agrees at 9 bases. This CDR3 spans 16 amino acids. The V and J ends lost 1 base and 0 bases, in that order; junction bases with no gene match: 2. Germline lookup yields CDR1 SGHTA and CDR2 FQGTGA.

This chain uses TRBV19 with TRBJ1-5, with a weak D call TRBD1 (6 bases). Trimming took off 0 bases at V and 5 bases at J, with 8 bases between the two ends. The CDR3 runs 14 residues. Germline CDR1 and CDR2: LNHDA and SQIVND (reference sequence). CDR3 sequence: CASSIEDSYQPQHF. Here the CDR3 DNA reads TGTGCCAGTAGTATAGAGGACAGCTATCAGCCCCAGCATTTT. Full variable domain (remainder filled in from reference TRBV19 and TRBJ1-5): DGGITQSPKYLFRKEGQNVTLSCEQNLNHDAMYWYRQDPGQGLRLIYYSQIVNDFQKGDIAEGYSVSREKKESFPLTVTSAQKNPTAFYLCASSIEDSYQPQHFGDGTRLSIL.

The chain is built from TRBV6-5 and TRBJ2-7; D may be TRBD1 (6 bases). Trimming took off 5 bases at V and 2 bases at J, with 13 bases between the two ends. The germline V gene has CDR1 MNHEY and CDR2 SVGAGI. The CDR3 is 14 amino acids. Here the CDR3 reads CASSKTGTAYEQYF. The CDR3 nucleotides read TGTGCCAGCAGTAAGACAGGCACAGCCTACGAGCAGTACTTC.